This T cell receptor (beta chain) stems from a study of cytomegalovirus exposure and HLA in healthy donors (TCRdb year 2017). General notes on the study: An earlier analysis of about 530 of the donors reported 276 Gb of sequence data and some 110 million unique TCR beta sequences obtained from about 200 million T cells. The later analysis used no new phenotypic data to find candidate immune exposures, relying instead on TCR beta sequences and their occurrence across donors. Donor age, sex, ethnicity and CMV serostatus were compiled together with the repertoire data. Besides the first cohort of 550 to 750 subjects, a separate validation cohort made up of over a hundred different subjects was used. A later analysis re-analyzed previously published TCR beta repertoires from 666 donors and added high-resolution HLA genotyping to study TCR occurrence patterns. In a later genetic analysis, genome-wide SNP genotypes for about 65% of the roughly 700 donors were used, and that subset was treated as a discovery cohort. Because of strong linkage in the cohort, 5 or 6 DR-DQ haplotypes were treated as single units for association and clustering. HLA typing covered class I and class II loci at four-digit resolution. The study combined high-throughput TCR immunosequencing, statistical association of individual TCRs with disease status, and machine learning to predict cytomegalovirus infection status. The number of donors typed differed by locus, with about 629-640 for A, B, C, DRB1 and DQB1, 522 for DQA1, nearly 610 for DPA1, and over 400 for DPB1. The study profiled the T cell repertoires of about 720 subjects by immunosequencing and related them to cytomegalovirus serostatus. Around 330 gigabases of sequencing data and roughly 81 million unique TCR sequences made up an early release that covered around 640 HLA-typed donors. Every discovery cohort repertoire had been produced on one sequencing platform. The study aimed to test whether signatures of past pathogen exposure could be identified by cataloging public T cell receptors. Among 300 to 450 genotyped donors of the cohort, an average of around 240,000 unique TCR beta nucleotide sequences were sequenced per donor, about a sixth of them non-productive. The genetic ancestry cluster associated with self-reported Caucasian donors included 65% to 90% of the 398 genotyped donors. An earlier analysis of 500 to 650 of the donors applied high-throughput TCR beta sequencing to assess whether each TCR beta V gene segment acted as functional or pseudogenic.

Broader findings and caveats from the paper: Because counts were too low, roughly 16 rarely observed V segments, including chromosome 9 orphons, were left out of the earlier analysis of about 500 of the donors. In a later genetic analysis, a missense DCLRE1C variant was associated with V-gene and J-gene trimming of TCR beta chains, and the association was replicated in an independent cohort. Most TCR sequences were observed very rarely across donors, whereas some public TCRs were present in many individuals. The presence/absence analyses assumed that sequencing depth was roughly uniform across donors, and that assumption may not be true. Linkage disequilibrium might explain the correlated functional status among segregating V segments, but an unknown experimental factor could not be excluded. Compared with equally common non-associated chains, HLA-associated TCR beta chains in a later analysis were more clonally expanded and had lower generation probabilities. Several of the top co-occurrence clusters appeared to be linked to parvovirus B19, influenza, CMV and Epstein-Barr virus, according to a later analysis. In an earlier analysis of around 600 of the donors, most TCR beta V segments appeared in productive rearrangements about 87% or about 30% of the time, broadly matching IMGT annotations. Specific HLA alleles were associated with around 18,000 TCR beta sequences at a false discovery rate of 0.05 in a later analysis. A later analysis found that most CMV-associated TCR beta chains appeared HLA-restricted, with HLA associations seemingly driven largely by CMV exposure. Because the 87-base-pair reads could not distinguish some IMGT-functional V segments, including TRBV6-2 and TRBV6-3, those segments were excluded. In a later genetic analysis, fewer N-insertions in productive TCRs were reported among donors in an Asian-associated ancestry cluster than the 666-donor mean. A few of the identified cytomegalovirus-associated TCR beta chains were confirmed in vitro to be specific for cytomegalovirus antigens. A further reported finding was that TCR beta sequences accurately predicted the HLA-A and HLA-B alleles for most subjects in the first cohort. The study gave a list of 150 to 200 TCR beta chains associated with cytomegalovirus. For the cohort, immune exposure information was limited to CMV serostatus. In a later analysis, TCR association rates were found to vary across HLA loci, with the most associated TCRs seen for DRB1 alleles and the fewest for HLA-C alleles. It was suggested by the authors that the approach could potentially be generalized to other disease states and immunological phenotypes. The classifier was reported to diagnose cytomegalovirus status with high specificity and sensitivity in both the original cohort and the validation cohort. When HLA alleles, especially DR and DQ, strongly co-occurred, TCR associations were difficult to assign to individual alleles. Only TCR beta chains were sequenced in this cohort, and the absence of alpha or paired-chain data limited detectable features. HLA typing was unavailable for some donors at each locus, so association tests used only the typed subset. A cluster of highly shared sequence variants was judged likely to represent a technical artifact of the sequencing pipeline.

As to this clone: Its antigen specificity is not known. No base quality information exists; no much larger clone differs at one position.

The cohort comprised hundreds of healthy bone marrow donors. Cohort members were all nominally healthy when sampled, although unrecorded immune exposures were likely present. The donor tested CMV seronegative, placing the donor among the 300 to 450 seronegative members of the cohort. A peripheral blood sample was provided by each donor, and peripheral blood mononuclear cells were used for TCR beta sequencing. Genomic DNA was extracted from the blood cell samples with the Qiagen DNeasy Blood Extraction Kit. To prepare the library, the immunoSEQ multiplex PCR assay was applied. The multiplex PCR relied on a mix of 60 forward primers for TCR Vbeta segments and 13 reverse primers for TCR Jbeta segments. A multiplex PCR assay on genomic DNA amplified the CDR3 region of rearranged TCR beta genes. The Illumina HiSeq System was used to sequence the amplified TCR beta libraries as 87-base-pair reads. As for the authors' bioinformatics: A later analysis tallied roughly 80 million unique TCR beta chains across the 610 or so repertoires, and approximately 12 million of those chains were shared by two or more donors. To remove PCR and sequencing errors, raw reads were error-corrected and collapsed into unique sequences using a nearest-neighbor algorithm that merged closely related sequences. V, D and J gene segments were assigned by aligning CDR3 sequences to IMGT reference sequences. Each retained sequence needed at least a six-nucleotide match to both a V gene segment and a J gene segment. A rearrangement counted as productive if the CDR3 had no stop codons and remained in frame with V and J, and every other rearrangement counted as non-productive. CDR3 was defined by IMGT convention, running from the second conserved V-encoded cysteine to the conserved J-encoded phenylalanine. In an earlier analysis of 587 of the donors, sequences lacking an unambiguous match to a single V gene segment were excluded. An earlier analysis of 550 to 650 of the donors classified V segments as functional when productive rearrangements were above 56.7% and as segregating when the standard deviation between donors was above 5%. A statistical classification framework was developed to diagnose cytomegalovirus status using the catalog of TCR beta chain sequences. In a later analysis, TCR nucleotide sequences were compared against IMGT/GENE-DB human TR gene sequences so that V and J genes could be assigned. A later analysis assigned CDR3 sequences and most-parsimonious VDJ recombination scenarios with the TCRdist pipeline. A later analysis defined each TCR beta chain by its CDR3 amino acid sequence plus V-gene family, and excluded reads lacking a unique V-gene family. As a way to deal with suspected cross-contamination and a sequencing artifact, a later analysis dropped approximately 570 nucleotide sequences that were highly shared and had low generation probability. For each public chain, a later analysis derived a clonal expansion index from normalized ranks of inferred template counts within each repertoire. Generation probabilities in a later analysis came from a VDJ recombination model fitted to out-of-frame rearrangements, and those results were checked against IGoR. Hypergeometric tests were used in a later analysis to score TCR-TCR, TCR-HLA and TCR-CMV co-occurrence, with a repertoire-size bias correction applied to the TCR pairs. False discovery rates were estimated in a later analysis by permuting HLA or CMV assignments 20 times. In a later analysis, co-occurring TCRs were grouped with DBSCAN, and TCRdist sequence similarity was added when clustering was performed within HLA-allele-positive subsets. Repertoires with fewer than 30,000 or more than 120,000 public chains were left out of co-occurrence clustering, as were five repertoires with anomalous nucleotide sharing. The immuneACCESS repertoire file appears here via TCRdb, limited to in-frame rearrangements. These files lack a portion of the clones; in checked studies, under half of the deficit traces to unresolved V genes, and the cause of the others is not known. That table gives V, J and clone size, and the DNA gave D and trimming. In this sample the table shows about 190,000 clones, approximately 84% of which occur a single time. The ten largest clones capture around 3.9% of the sample.

V and J are trimmed by 7 bases and 0 bases, and the gene matches miss 8 bases of the junction. In the germline V gene (reference sequence), CDR1 corresponds to MNHNY and CDR2 to SVGAGI. The CDR3 has 16 amino acids, counting the end cysteine and phenylalanine. Of the read, only the CDR3 DNA is kept; its 48 bases are in frame from base 1. Recombination joined TRBV6-6 with TRBJ1-5, with 8 bases in between that match TRBD1. The specimen sequenced was PBMCs. This clonotype was obtained from a man aged 45-65 years in good health and CMV-seronegative. The DNA reads as follows: TGTGCCAGCACCCCGGACAGGGATTATAGCAATCAGCCCCAGCATTTT. Translated, it gives CASTPDRDYSNQPQHF.